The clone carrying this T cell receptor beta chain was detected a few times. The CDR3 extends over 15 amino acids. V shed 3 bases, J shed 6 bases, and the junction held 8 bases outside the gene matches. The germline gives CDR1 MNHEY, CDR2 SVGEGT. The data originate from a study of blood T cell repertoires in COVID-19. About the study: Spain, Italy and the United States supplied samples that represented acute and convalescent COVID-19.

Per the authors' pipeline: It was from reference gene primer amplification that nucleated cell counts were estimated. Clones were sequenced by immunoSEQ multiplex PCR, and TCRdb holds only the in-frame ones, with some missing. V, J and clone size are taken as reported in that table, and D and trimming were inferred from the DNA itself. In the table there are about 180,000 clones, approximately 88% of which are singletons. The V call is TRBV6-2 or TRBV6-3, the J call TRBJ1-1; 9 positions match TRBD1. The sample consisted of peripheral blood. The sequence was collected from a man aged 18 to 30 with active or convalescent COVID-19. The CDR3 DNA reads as TGTGCCAGCAGTTATAACAGGGGGCCGACTCCTGAAGCTTTCTTT. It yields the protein CASSYNRGPTPEAFF.